This T cell receptor (beta chain) was identified during a study of identical twins. Study results and limitations: Memory repertoires lacked the insertion deficit that abundant cord blood beta clonotypes showed.

This clonotype was detected only a few times. What it recognizes is unknown. TCRdb re-called the 5' RACE reads with MiXCR, one entry per CDR3 protein. Seen here are around 550,000 distinct CDR3 sequences, 12% to 15% observed once, and the top ten hold roughly 0.44%. The V and J ends lost 6 bases and 3 bases respectively, with 15 bases between them. The CDR3 loop spans 13 amino acids. Per the germline V gene, CDR1 is DFQATT and CDR2 is SNEGSKA (reference sequence). Another study also made use of these data, one on yellow fever vaccine responses in identical twins.

V and J are TRBV20-1 and TRBJ2-7, with D possibly being TRBD1 or TRBD2 (5 bases each). The sample taken for sequencing was CD4+ T cells sorted from blood. The sequence came from a woman younger than 30 in good health. The CDR3 nucleotides are TGCAGTGCGGCTCCGGGACGGCACTACGAGCAGTACGTC. Its translation is CSAAPGRHYEQYV.